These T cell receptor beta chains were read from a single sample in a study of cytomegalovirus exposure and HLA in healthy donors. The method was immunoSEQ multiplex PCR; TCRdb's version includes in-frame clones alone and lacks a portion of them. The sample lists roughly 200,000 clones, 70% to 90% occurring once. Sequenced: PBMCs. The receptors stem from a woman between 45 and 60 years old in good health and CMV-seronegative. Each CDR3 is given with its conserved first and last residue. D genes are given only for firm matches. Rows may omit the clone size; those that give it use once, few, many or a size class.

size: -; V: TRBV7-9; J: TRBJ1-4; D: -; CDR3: CASSSPMGLTNEKLFF; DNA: TGTGCCAGCAGCTCGCCAATGGGGCTAACTAATGAAAAACTGTTTTTT
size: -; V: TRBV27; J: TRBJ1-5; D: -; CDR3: CASSLLAQPQHF; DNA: TGTGCCAGCAGTTTACTAGCTCAGCCCCAGCATTTT
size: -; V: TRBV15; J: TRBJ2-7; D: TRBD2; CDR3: CATRKGLAGGPGREQYF; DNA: TGTGCCACCCGGAAGGGACTAGCGGGAGGGCCCGGCCGCGAGCAGTACTTC
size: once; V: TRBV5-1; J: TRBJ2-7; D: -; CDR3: CASSLVAGQSEQYF; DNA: TGCGCCAGCAGCTTGGTCGCGGGGCAGAGCGAGCAGTACTTC
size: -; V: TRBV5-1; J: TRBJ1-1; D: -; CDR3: CASSLDTGLTEAFF; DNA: TGCGCCAGCAGCCTCGATACAGGGTTAACTGAAGCTTTCTTT
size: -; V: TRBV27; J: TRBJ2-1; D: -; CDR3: CASSLGSPNEQFF; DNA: TGTGCCAGCAGTCTCGGGAGCCCTAATGAGCAGTTCTTC
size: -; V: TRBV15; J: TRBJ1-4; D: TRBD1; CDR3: CATSRVRQGGGDEKLFF; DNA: TGTGCCACCAGCAGAGTTAGACAGGGGGGTGGCGACGAAAAACTGTTTTTT
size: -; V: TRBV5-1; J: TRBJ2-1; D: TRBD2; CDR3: CASSLGLAGTSYEQFF; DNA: TGCGCCAGCAGCTTGGGACTAGCGGGAACTTCCTATGAGCAGTTCTTC
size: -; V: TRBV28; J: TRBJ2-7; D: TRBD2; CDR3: CASSASGRQVYEQYF; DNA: TGTGCCAGCTCGGCTAGCGGGAGACAGGTCTACGAGCAGTACTTC
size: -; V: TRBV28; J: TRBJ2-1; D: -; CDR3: CASSFRTTASSYNEQFF; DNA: TGTGCCAGCAGTTTCCGTACGACAGCCAGCTCCTACAATGAGCAGTTCTTC
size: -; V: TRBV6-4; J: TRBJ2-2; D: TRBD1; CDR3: CASRRQGNGELFF; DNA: TGTGCCAGCAGACGACAGGGGAACGGGGAGCTGTTTTTT
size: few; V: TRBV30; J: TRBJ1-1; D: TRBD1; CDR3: CAWTVGQGKNTEAFF; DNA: TGTGCCTGGACCGTGGGACAGGGTAAGAACACTGAAGCTTTCTTT
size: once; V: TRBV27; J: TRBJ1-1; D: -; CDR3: CASSLKGWQNSNTEAFF; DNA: TGTGCCAGCAGTTTAAAGGGGTGGCAGAATTCGAACACTGAAGCTTTCTTT
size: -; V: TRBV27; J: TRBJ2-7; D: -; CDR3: CASSLLWAMSSYEQYF; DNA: TGTGCCAGCAGTTTGCTCTGGGCCATGAGCTCCTACGAGCAGTACTTC
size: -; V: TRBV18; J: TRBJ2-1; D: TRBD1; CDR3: CASSPEGQVYNEQFF; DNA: TGTGCCAGCTCACCAGAGGGACAGGTATACAATGAGCAGTTCTTC
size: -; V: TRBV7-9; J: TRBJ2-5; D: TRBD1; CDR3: CSSRGGEETQYF; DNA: TGTTCCAGCAGAGGGGGCGAAGAGACCCAGTACTTC
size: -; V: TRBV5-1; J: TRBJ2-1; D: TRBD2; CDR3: CASSLAPTSGYNEQFF; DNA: TGCGCCAGCAGCTTGGCCCCGACTAGCGGTTACAATGAGCAGTTCTTC
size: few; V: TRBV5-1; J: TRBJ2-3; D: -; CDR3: CASSFRTVSTDTQYF; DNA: TGCGCCAGCAGCTTTAGGACAGTAAGCACAGATACGCAGTATTTT
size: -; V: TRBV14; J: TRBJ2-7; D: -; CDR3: CASSQVLSEQYF; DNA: TGTGCCAGCAGCCAAGTTCTGTCCGAGCAGTACTTC
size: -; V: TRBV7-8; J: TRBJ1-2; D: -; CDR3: CASSLGQERAYGYTF; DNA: TGTGCCAGCAGCTTAGGCCAGGAAAGAGCCTATGGCTACACCTTC
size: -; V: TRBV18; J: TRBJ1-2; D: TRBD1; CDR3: CASAGTGGHGYTF; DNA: TGTGCCAGCGCAGGGACAGGGGGCCATGGCTACACCTTC
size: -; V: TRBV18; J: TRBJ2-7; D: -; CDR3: CASSPPLVYEQYF; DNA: TGTGCCAGCTCACCCCCCCTCGTCTACGAGCAGTACTTC
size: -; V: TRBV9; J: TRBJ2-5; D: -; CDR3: CASSVNTGGMETQYF; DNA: TGTGCCAGCAGCGTAAATACAGGCGGGATGGAGACCCAGTACTTC
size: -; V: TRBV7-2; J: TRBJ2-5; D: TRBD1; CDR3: CASSPAGTGGSATQYF; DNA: TGTGCCAGCAGCCCTGCCGGGACAGGGGGCTCGGCGACCCAGTACTTC
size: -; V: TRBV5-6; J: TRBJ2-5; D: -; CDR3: CASRLGLAAVGTQYF; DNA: TGTGCCAGCAGATTGGGATTAGCGGCCGTTGGGACCCAGTACTTC
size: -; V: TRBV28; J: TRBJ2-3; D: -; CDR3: CASSLVARNTQYF; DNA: TGTGCCAGCAGTTTAGTAGCGAGGAATACGCAGTATTTT
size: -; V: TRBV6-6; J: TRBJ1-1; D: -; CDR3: CASSRAGRRNTEAFF; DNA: TGTGCCAGCAGTCGGGCGGGTCGGCGGAACACTGAAGCTTTCTTT
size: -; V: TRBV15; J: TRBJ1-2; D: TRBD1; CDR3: CATSVGTVPYGNTF; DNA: TGTGCCACCAGCGTTGGGACAGTTCCCTATGGCAACACCTTC
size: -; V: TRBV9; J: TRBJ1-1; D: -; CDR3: CASSVVPGVEAFF; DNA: TGTGCCAGCAGCGTAGTTCCAGGGGTTGAAGCTTTCTTT
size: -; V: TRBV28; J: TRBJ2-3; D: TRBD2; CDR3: CASSLGLGLAGGRSSTDTQYF; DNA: TGTGCCAGCAGTTTGGGATTAGGACTAGCGGGAGGGCGGTCGAGCACAGATACGCAGTATTTT
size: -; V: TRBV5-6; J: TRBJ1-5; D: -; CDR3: CASSPGVARGSNQPQHF; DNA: TGTGCCAGCAGCCCGGGTGTGGCCCGGGGAAGCAATCAGCCCCAGCATTTT